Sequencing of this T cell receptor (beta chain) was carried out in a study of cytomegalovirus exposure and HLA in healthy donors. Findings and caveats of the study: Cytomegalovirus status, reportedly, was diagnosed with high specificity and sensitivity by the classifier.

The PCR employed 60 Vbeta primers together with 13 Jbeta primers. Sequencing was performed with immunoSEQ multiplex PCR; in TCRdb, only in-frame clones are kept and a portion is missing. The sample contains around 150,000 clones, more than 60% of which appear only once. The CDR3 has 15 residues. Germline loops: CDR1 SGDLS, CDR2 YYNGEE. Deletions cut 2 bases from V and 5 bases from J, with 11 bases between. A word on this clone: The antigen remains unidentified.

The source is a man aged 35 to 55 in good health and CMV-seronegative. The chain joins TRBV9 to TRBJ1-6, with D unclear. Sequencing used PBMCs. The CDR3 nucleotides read TGTGCCAGCAGCGTTAGTCCTGCTAATAATTCACCCCTCCACTTT. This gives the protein CASSVSPANNSPLHF.